This TCR beta chain is drawn from a study of blood T cell repertoires in COVID-19. For the study at large: The origin of the acute and convalescent COVID-19 samples was the United States, Italy and Spain. Sources were T cells, B-cell-depleted T cells, or PBMCs; the material itself was cDNA or gDNA.

V lost 2 bases to trimming and J lost 4 bases, with 12 bases between them. This CDR3 region has 14 residues. Germline V gives CDR1 SGHDT, CDR2 YYEEEE. As handled by the study authors: Estimation of nucleated cell counts relied on the amplification of reference gene primers. The table came from immunoSEQ multiplex PCR; TCRdb's copy has only in-frame clones and leaves some out. V, J and clone size reflect that table, while D and trimming were determined from the DNA. The sample holds more than 75,000 clones, roughly 88% seen once. Sequencing input: peripheral blood. The sequence derives from a woman between 65 and 79 years old with acute or convalescent COVID-19. This chain connects TRBV5-6 to TRBJ2-5; possibly TRBD1 for D (5 bases). The CDR3: CASSFGQGGETQYF. For the CDR3, the DNA is TGTGCCAGCAGCTTTGGCCAGGGTGGAGAGACCCAGTACTTC. The entire variable domain, with the rest obtained from reference TRBV5-6 and TRBJ2-5, is as follows: DAGVTQSPTHLIKTRGQQVTLRCSPKSGHDTVSWYQQALGQGPQFIFQYYEEEERQRGNFPDRFSGHQFPNYSSELNVNALLLGDSALYLCASSFGQGGETQYFGPGTRLLVL.